One and the same sample provided the 21 T cell receptor beta chains below, sequenced in a study of OX40 agonist ivuxolimab in advanced cancers. Library generation was performed with the immunoSEQ multiplex PCR assay. The table was pulled from immuneACCESS by TCRdb, which kept in-frame rearrangements only. Such tables lose some clones; where checked, under half of the loss comes from unresolved V genes, and the rest has no known cause. The sample table lists around 69,000 clones, more than 85% of them with a count of one. The biggest ten clones account for around 2.5% of the sample. The sample here was CD4+ or CD8+ T cells sorted from blood, taken in a trial of the OX40 agonist ivuxolimab. The receptors originated from an adult with an advanced solid tumor such as melanoma, head and neck, liver or kidney cancer.

The genes are TRBV27 and TRBJ2-7; 9 nucleotides line up with TRBD2. The CDR3 has 14 residues. Germline V gene sequence: CDR1 MNHEY, CDR2 SMNVEV (reference sequence). V gave up 5 bases and J gave up 3 bases; unmatched junction bases: 5. The CDR3 DNA follows: TGTGCCAGCAGTCCCGGACTAGCGAGCTACGAGCAGTACGTC. Protein product: CASSPGLASYEQYV.

The CDR3 loop is CASSEATRTGELFF. The CDR3 bases are TGTGCCAGCAGTGAAGCGACTAGAACCGGGGAGCTGTTTTTT. The chain couples TRBV2 to TRBJ2-2; possibly TRBD2 for D (6 bases). CDR3 length equals 14 residues. Germline V gene sequence: CDR1 SNHLY, CDR2 FYNNEI. V shed 0 bases and J shed 5 bases, with 7 bases lying between them.

This clone was observed a single time. This chain uses TRBV5-1 with TRBJ2-4; TRBD1 aligns across 10 bases. The length of the CDR3 is 14 residues. Germline-derived CDR1 and CDR2 are SGHRS and YFSETQ. Trimming removed 9 bases from V and 4 bases from J; junction bases left unmatched: 7. CDR3 coding DNA: TGCGCCACCGGGACAGGGGAGGGGAAAAACATTCAGTACTTC. This codes for CATGTGEGKNIQYF. Full variable domain (remainder filled in from reference TRBV5-1 and TRBJ2-4): KAGVTQTPRYLIKTRGQQVTLSCSPISGHRSVSWYQQTPGQGLQFLFEYFSETQRNKGNFPGRFSGRQFSNSRSEMNVSTLELGDSALYLCATGTGEGKNIQYFGAGTRLSVL.

This chain links TRBV11-3 with TRBJ2-1; TRBD2 might be the D (6 bases). The germline CDR1 and CDR2 sequences are SGHNT and YENEEA. The V and J ends lost 5 bases and 6 bases respectively, with 17 bases between them. The CDR3 is made up of 15 amino acids. CDR3 in DNA: TGTGCCAGCAGCGCGGGATTCCGGGACTCCAATGAGCAGTTCTTC. It encodes CASSAGFRDSNEQFF.

The V gene is TRBV5-6, the J gene TRBJ1-6, with D uncertain. V was trimmed by 0 bases and J by 6 bases, leaving 13 bases between them. Per the germline V gene, CDR1 is SGHDT and CDR2 is YYEEEE. The CDR3 is made up of 16 amino acids. This CDR3 reads CASSLGAITFNSPLHF. The CDR3 DNA is TGTGCCAGCAGCTTGGGGGCCATTACCTTTAATTCACCCCTCCACTTT.

This clone appeared a single time. This chain links TRBV4-2 with TRBJ1-4; tentative D call: TRBD1 (5 bases). CDR3 length: 20 residues. Germline assignment: CDR1 LGHNA and CDR2 YNFKEQ. The V and J ends lost 3 bases and 0 bases respectively, with 23 bases between them. As DNA, the CDR3 is TGTGCCAGCAGCCACCCGGAGATCAGGGCTAGAATTGCAACTAATGAAAAACTGTTTTTT. It is translated as CASSHPEIRARIATNEKLFF.

The J gene is TRBJ1-1, the V gene TRBV6-6; the D is unclear. CDR1 MNHNY and CDR2 SVGAGI come from the germline V gene (reference sequence). Trimming left V 0 bases short and J 11 bases short, with 10 bases between. The CDR3 is 12 amino acids. CDR3 nucleotide sequence: TGTGCCAGCAGTTACTCGAACCAGTTTGCTTTCTTT. Encoded protein: CASSYSNQFAFF.

The chain is built from TRBV5-4 and TRBJ2-2; D gene ambiguous. This CDR3 spans 13 amino acids. Germline CDR1 reads SGHNT; CDR2 reads YYREEE (reference sequence). Trimming removed 4 bases from V and 6 bases from J, with 10 bases in between. The CDR3 here is CASSDIQPGELFF. In DNA, the CDR3 is TGTGCCAGCAGCGATATACAGCCCGGGGAGCTGTTTTTT.

This chain links TRBV4-3 with TRBJ1-5; D unclear. The CDR3 has 17 residues. CDR1 and CDR2 from the germline V gene are LGHNA and YSLEER. V was cut by 1 base and J by 2 bases, with 15 bases left in between. The chain's CDR3 is CASSQVALTSGNQPQHF. The CDR3 region has the DNA TGCGCCAGCAGCCAAGTGGCCCTGACGTCGGGCAATCAGCCCCAGCATTTT.

The V call is TRBV28, the J call TRBJ1-5; perhaps TRBD1 as D (5 bases). The CDR3 sequence is 14 residues long. CDR1 is MDHEN and CDR2 is SYDVKM in the germline V gene. Trimming took off 3 bases at V and 7 bases at J, with 13 bases between the two ends. The CDR3 protein is CASSLGLLGQPQHF. In DNA form, the CDR3 reads TGTGCCAGCAGTTTGGGACTATTGGGGCAGCCCCAGCATTTT.

CDR3 DNA: TGTGCCAGCAGCCCCATTCAGTCGGGAGGGCATACCTACGAGCAGTACTTC. Translation gives CASSPIQSGGHTYEQYF. V gene TRBV11-3 combines with J gene TRBJ2-7, with 8 nucleotides matching TRBD2. Germline values: CDR1 SGHNT, CDR2 YENEEA. The CDR3 contains 17 residues. With 5 bases clipped from V and 2 bases from J, the junction kept 14 bases outside the gene matches.

V usage is TRBV5-4 and J usage is TRBJ2-5, with TRBD1 matching 9 bases. The length of the CDR3 is 14 residues. J was trimmed by 3 bases and V by 0 bases; bases with no gene match: 0. The germline gives CDR1 SGHNT, CDR2 YYREEE (reference sequence). The CDR3 sequence: CASSLGDREETQYF. The CDR3 coding sequence is TGTGCCAGCAGCTTGGGGGACAGGGAAGAGACCCAGTACTTC.

This chain links TRBV6-1 with TRBJ2-3; tentatively, D is TRBD2 (7 bases). V was shortened by 7 bases and J by 4 bases, with 15 bases between the two germline ends. CDR3 length equals 14 residues. The germline CDR1 and CDR2 sequences are MNHNS and SASEGT. In DNA, the CDR3 is TGTGCCAGCATTGAGGGGGGGCTTCCAGATACGCAGTATTTT. Encoded protein: CASIEGGLPDTQYF.

V usage is TRBV18 and J usage is TRBJ2-1, with D perhaps matching TRBD1 (5 bases). CDR1 and CDR2 from the germline V gene are KGHSH and LQKENI. The CDR3 runs 14 residues. Trimming removed 5 bases from V and 9 bases from J, with 17 bases in between. Here the CDR3 reads CASSVGPGSSEQFF. In DNA, the CDR3 is TGTGCCAGCTCAGTAGGGCCAGGGTCGTCTGAGCAGTTCTTC.

The chain has TRBV6-1 and TRBJ2-7, with D possibly being TRBD1 or TRBD2 (5 bases each). The V and J ends lost 5 bases and 2 bases respectively, with 13 bases between them. CDR3 length: 14 residues. CDR1 and CDR2 from the germline V gene are MNHNS and SASEGT. CDR3 sequence: CASSTGTVTYEQYV. In nucleotides, the CDR3 is TGTGCCAGCAGTACCGGGACGGTGACCTACGAGCAGTACGTC.

V gene TRBV7-9 combines with J gene TRBJ1-2, with D possibly being TRBD1 (6 bases). Germline assignment: CDR1 SEHNR and CDR2 FQNEAQ (reference sequence). The ends were cut back, 3 bases at V and 3 bases at J, with 11 bases in the middle. The CDR3 covers 14 residues. The CDR3 reads CASSFPWTDYGYTF. CDR3 nucleotide sequence: TGTGCCAGCAGCTTCCCCTGGACAGACTATGGCTACACCTTC.

CDR3 DNA: TGTGCCAGCAGTTACCCTGGGGGGCAGGGCTACACCTTC. Residues: CASSYPGGQGYTF. The chain carries TRBV6-5 and TRBJ1-2; possibly TRBD1 for D (6 bases). Germline V gene data show CDR1 as MNHEY and CDR2 as SVGAGI. This CDR3 has 13 amino acids. V was clipped by 2 bases and J by 8 bases, with 12 bases between them.

The genes are TRBV28 and TRBJ1-1; D remains unclear. There are 13 residues in the CDR3. Trimming shortened V by 6 bases and J by 5 bases, and 13 bases separated the two germline ends. In germline, CDR1 is MDHEN, CDR2 SYDVKM. CDR3 nucleotides: TGTGCCAGCAGCTATGGGGTGGGGACTGAAGCTTTCTTT. It encodes CASSYGVGTEAFF.

The chain recombines TRBV6-1 with TRBJ2-5; TRBD1 is a possible D gene (6 bases). The germline V gene encodes CDR1 MNHNS and CDR2 SASEGT. This CDR3 comprises 14 residues. Trimming stripped 4 bases from V and 5 bases from J, with 14 bases between. The CDR3 region is CASSVGRGKETQYF. The CDR3, as DNA: TGTGCCAGCAGTGTCGGCAGGGGTAAGGAGACCCAGTACTTC.

This chain uses TRBV2 with TRBJ2-7; 7 bases are shared with TRBD1. The V segment lost 5 bases and the J segment 2 bases; nucleotides outside the gene matches: 9. This CDR3 has 15 amino acids. In germline, CDR1 is SNHLY, CDR2 FYNNEI. The CDR3 region is CASSTLEGGTYEQYF. In nucleotides, the CDR3 is TGTGCCAGCAGTACCCTTGAAGGGGGCACCTACGAGCAGTACTTC.

The chain uses TRBV7-9 and TRBJ2-5; D may be TRBD1 (6 bases). This CDR3 is built from 12 residues. Germline V gene data show CDR1 as SEHNR and CDR2 as FQNEAQ (reference sequence). Trimming cost V 6 bases and J 3 bases, with 8 bases left between them. The CDR3 nucleotides read TGTGCCAGCAGACAGGGTGAAGAGACCCAGTACTTC. Translated, it gives CASRQGEETQYF.